Presented here are 30 T cell receptor beta chains from one specimen sequenced in a study of T-cell reconstitution after alpha-beta-depleted transplantation in children. Unique molecular identifiers were used in preparing the TCRbeta library. TCRdb ran MiXCR on the PCR reads and lists one entry per CDR3 protein. The sample gives about 1,000,000 distinct CDR3 sequences, about 29% of which show up once; 28% is in the top ten. Sequenced here: PBMCs, mostly from graft donor cells, sampled 360 days after TCRalphabeta/CD19-depleted stem cell transplant. Source of these receptors: a boy in the first two years of life who had a stem cell transplant for SCID, so the T cells may come from the graft donor.

The rearrangement joins TRBV5-1 to TRBJ2-4; 8 bases are a match to TRBD2. Trimming removed 3 bases from V and 7 bases from J; junction bases left unmatched: 12. The CDR3 is made up of 16 amino acids. Germline V gene sequence: CDR1 SGHRS, CDR2 YFSETQ. CDR3 residues: CASSSSGVAGWNIQYF. CDR3 DNA sequence: TGCGCCAGCAGCTCTTCTGGCGTAGCGGGGTGGAACATTCAGTACTTC.

The chain combines TRBV18 with TRBJ2-1; D may be TRBD2 (5 bases). There are 12 residues in the CDR3. Germline values: CDR1 KGHSH, CDR2 LQKENI. Deletions cut 6 bases from V and 10 bases from J, with 13 bases between. CDR3 bases: TGTGCCAGCTCGCCCCCGGACTCCGAGCAGTTCTTC. The encoded protein is CASSPPDSEQFF.

This clonotype was found a few times. The chain uses TRBV4-2 and TRBJ1-1; possible D gene TRBD1, 6 bases. V was cut by 7 bases and J by 2 bases, with 14 bases left in between. Germline V CDR1 and CDR2: LGHNA, YNFKEQ. The CDR3 sequence is 14 residues long. CDR3 sequence: CASTRTDGNTEAFF. Here the CDR3 DNA reads TGTGCCAGCACCCGGACAGATGGTAACACTGAAGCTTTCTTT.

This clonotype was seen more than once but under ten times. The chain links TRBV12-3 or TRBV12-4 to TRBJ1-1; the D is unclear. The CDR3 length is 15 residues. V dropped 3 bases and J dropped 0 bases, with 11 bases sitting between them. The CDR3: CASSFSAVVNTEAFF. The DNA for the CDR3 is TGTGCCAGCAGTTTCTCTGCGGTAGTGAACACTGAAGCTTTCTTT.

As to this clonotype: Compared with germline, one end of the junction differs, possibly owing to a read error. The rearrangement joins TRBV5-5 to TRBJ2-3, with D perhaps assigned TRBD1 or TRBD2 (7 bases each). Germline loops: CDR1 SGHKS, CDR2 YYEKEE (reference sequence). This CDR3 comprises 17 residues. DNA for the CDR3: TGTGCCAGCAGTCGTCGGACAGGACAGACTAGCACGGATACGCAGTATTTT. Amino acid sequence: CASSRRTGQTSTDTQYF.

The rearrangement joins TRBV7-2 to TRBJ1-1, with D tentatively TRBD1 (5 bases). Germline V gene data show CDR1 as SGHTA and CDR2 as FQGNSA. Deletions cut 6 bases from V and 3 bases from J, with 23 bases between. The CDR3 is 17 residues long. The CDR3, as DNA: TGTGCCAGCAGTCTCACGGGACTCTTCGCAGCGGACACTGAAGCTTTCTTT. It encodes CASSLTGLFAADTEAFF.

This clonotype was picked up a small number of times. J is TRBJ2-3 and V is TRBV12-3 or TRBV12-4; tentatively, D is TRBD1 (6 bases). The CDR3 spans 15 residues. Trimming left V 8 bases short and J 5 bases short, with 20 bases between. The CDR3 region is CASGPNRAGRDTQYF. DNA of the CDR3: TGTGCCAGCGGACCTAACAGGGCGGGCAGAGATACGCAGTATTTT.

This clonotype was picked up a small number of times. The J gene is TRBJ2-5, the V gene TRBV12-3 or TRBV12-4; TRBD2 might be the D (5 bases). V was trimmed by 6 bases and J by 3 bases, leaving 11 bases between them. The CDR3 contains 13 residues. Written as DNA, the CDR3 is TGTGCCAGCAGATTACTAGAGAAAGAGACCCAGTACTTC. Protein sequence: CASRLLEKETQYF.

The V and J genes are TRBV15 and TRBJ1-2; TRBD1 aligns across 8 bases. V was pared by 4 bases and J by 6 bases, with 4 bases of the junction left unmatched. Germline V lookup: CDR1 LNHNV, CDR2 YYDKDF (reference sequence). This CDR3 comprises 13 residues. The CDR3 reads CATSTLQGDGYTF. The DNA for the CDR3 is TGTGCCACCAGCACATTACAGGGGGATGGCTACACCTTC.

In its sample, this clonotype was seen a few times. This chain joins TRBV28 and TRBJ2-7, with 9 bases identical to TRBD1. Germline lookup yields CDR1 MDHEN and CDR2 SYDVKM. After removal of 5 bases from V and 5 bases from J, the junction contained 10 bases not matched to a gene. The CDR3 contains 15 residues. The CDR3 protein is CASSPRDREVDEQYF. CDR3 in DNA: TGTGCCAGCAGTCCCCGGGACAGGGAAGTCGACGAGCAGTACTTC.

The chain recombines TRBV7-2 with TRBJ2-1, with D possibly matching TRBD2 (7 bases). V lost 2 bases and J lost 6, with 14 bases in between. Per germline, CDR1 SGHTA and CDR2 FQGNSA. The CDR3 covers 15 residues. In DNA, the CDR3 is TGTGCCAGCAGCTTACGGGCGGGGGCGGGCAATGAGCAGTTCTTC. As protein: CASSLRAGAGNEQFF. The variable domain in full, completed from reference TRBV7-2 and TRBJ2-1, reads GAGVSQSPSNKVTEKGKDVELRCDPISGHTALYWYRQSLGQGLEFLIYFQGNSAPDKSGLPSDRFSAERTGGSVSTLTIQRTQQEDSAVYLCASSLRAGAGNEQFFGPGTRLTVL.

The J gene is TRBJ2-3, the V gene TRBV30, with no clear D. Germline V lookup: CDR1 GTSNPN, CDR2 SVGIG (reference sequence). Deletions cut 0 bases from V and 3 bases from J, with 7 bases between. The length of the CDR3 is 13 residues. The CDR3 DNA is TGTGCCTGGAGTGTAAAGGGAACAGATACGCAGTATTTT. Translated: CAWSVKGTDTQYF.

This clonotype appeared a few times. The chain couples TRBV5-1 to TRBJ2-1; 11 nucleotides align to TRBD2. Germline trimming cut 0 bases from V and 2 bases from J; bases unmatched to any gene: 7. This CDR3 is built from 18 residues. CDR1 SGHRS and CDR2 YFSETQ come from the germline V gene. Here the CDR3 DNA reads TGCGCCAGCAGCTTGGCCCGCGTGACTAGCGGGGCCTACAATGAGCAGTTCTTC. Amino acids: CASSLARVTSGAYNEQFF.

This chain connects TRBV7-2 to TRBJ1-1; no firm D call. This CDR3 has 12 residues. Germline CDR1 and CDR2: SGHTA and FQGNSA. V was trimmed by 3 bases and J by 7 bases, leaving 9 bases between them. The CDR3 reads CASSFRDDEAFF. The CDR3 DNA reads as TGTGCCAGCAGCTTCCGCGACGATGAAGCTTTCTTT.

The chain joins TRBV7-8 to TRBJ1-2; D remains unclear. The CDR3 has 15 residues. V lost 0 bases, J lost 4 bases, and 12 bases lay in between. CDR1 and CDR2 (germline): SGHVS, FQNEAQ. This chain's CDR3 is CASSLAGGSFYGYTF. CDR3 bases: TGTGCCAGCAGCTTAGCGGGCGGCTCCTTCTATGGCTACACCTTC.

V usage is TRBV7-2 and J usage is TRBJ2-7, with 9 bases identical to TRBD1. CDR3 length equals 15 residues. V dropped 6 bases and J dropped 2; count of bases not matched to a gene: 8. CDR1 and CDR2 from the germline V gene are SGHTA and FQGNSA. The CDR3 loop reads CASSLTGGNPYEQYF. The CDR3 nucleotides read TGTGCCAGCAGTCTTACAGGGGGCAATCCCTACGAGCAGTACTTC.

This clonotype was seen only once. The chain links TRBV12-3 or TRBV12-4 to TRBJ2-1, with 7 nucleotides matching TRBD1. The CDR3 has 13 amino acids. Trimming took 8 bases from V and 0 from J; bases not matched to a gene: 1. Here the CDR3 reads CASGDSSYNEQFF. The CDR3 region has the DNA TGTGCCAGCGGGGACAGCTCCTACAATGAGCAGTTCTTC.

The V call is TRBV10-2, the J call TRBJ2-7; D unresolved. Trimming removed 10 bases from V and 3 bases from J, with 10 bases in between. Per the germline V gene, CDR1 is WSHSY and CDR2 is SAAADI. The CDR3 covers 11 residues. CDR3 sequence reads: CATSRFYEQYF. The CDR3 region has the DNA TGCGCCACCTCTCGCTTCTACGAGCAGTACTTC.

The rearrangement links TRBV27 to TRBJ1-5, with D perhaps matching TRBD1 (6 bases). Between the trimmed V and J ends, which lost 2 bases and 7 bases, there was a span of 21 bases. Germline V CDR1 and CDR2: MNHEY, SMNVEV (reference sequence). The CDR3 has 17 amino acids. Here the CDR3 reads CASSLRRPQGGEQPQHF. In DNA form, the CDR3 reads TGTGCCAGCAGTTTAAGGCGGCCACAGGGTGGCGAACAGCCCCAGCATTTT.

For the CDR3, the DNA is TGTGCCAGCAGTTTTACCGAGAGCACAGATACGCAGTATTTT. It yields the protein CASSFTESTDTQYF. V usage is TRBV27 and J usage is TRBJ2-3, with D uncertain. The germline V and J ends were trimmed by 3 bases and 0 bases, with 7 bases remaining between them. This CDR3 is 14 amino acids long. Germline loops: CDR1 MNHEY, CDR2 SMNVEV (reference sequence).

This clonotype was observed a handful of times. The chain is built from TRBV29-1 and TRBJ2-5; no clear D. The CDR3 totals 13 residues. The V and J ends lost 1 base and 5 bases respectively, with 11 bases between them. CDR1 is SQVTM and CDR2 is ANQGSEA in the germline V gene. The CDR3 protein is CSVEGSSIETQYF. The CDR3 coding sequence is TGCAGCGTTGAAGGTAGCAGTATTGAGACCCAGTACTTC.

A few counts support this clonotype. V gene TRBV29-1 combines with J gene TRBJ2-3; 11 positions agree with TRBD1. CDR3 length: 16 amino acids. V lost 2 bases, J lost 2 bases, and 6 bases stayed unmatched. Looked up from germline, CDR1 is SQVTM and CDR2 is ANQGSEA. CDR3 amino acids: CSVEFGQGAPTDTQYF. The CDR3 DNA reads as TGCAGCGTTGAATTCGGACAGGGGGCGCCCACAGATACGCAGTATTTT.

The genes are TRBV12-3 or TRBV12-4 and TRBJ2-4, with D possibly matching TRBD2 (5 bases). The CDR3 runs to 15 residues. Trimming cost V 3 bases and J 6 bases, with 15 bases left between them. CDR3 in DNA: TGTGCCAGCAGTTTGTCGGCTACGGCGGGAAACATTCAGTACTTC. The encoded protein is CASSLSATAGNIQYF.

This clonotype was detected only a few times. The J gene is TRBJ2-7, the V gene TRBV7-2; 9 bases agree with TRBD2. The J segment lost 3 bases and the V segment lost 2 bases, leaving 5 bases of the junction unmatched. Per the germline V gene, CDR1 is SGHTA and CDR2 is FQGNSA. The CDR3 loop spans 15 amino acids. The CDR3 loop reads CASSLLAGSFYEQYF. Here the CDR3 DNA reads TGTGCCAGCAGCTTACTAGCGGGGTCATTCTACGAGCAGTACTTC. The whole variable domain, filled in from reference TRBV7-2 and TRBJ2-7, reads GAGVSQSPSNKVTEKGKDVELRCDPISGHTALYWYRQSLGQGLEFLIYFQGNSAPDKSGLPSDRFSAERTGGSVSTLTIQRTQQEDSAVYLCASSLLAGSFYEQYFGPGTRLTVT.

Only a few counts were recorded for this clonotype. The chain employs TRBV21-1 and TRBJ2-7; TRBD1, the D gene given by the table, was not confirmed from the DNA. TRBV21-1 is assigned pseudogene status. This CDR3 is built from 16 residues. The CDR3 reads CASSCPIRGWSYEQYF. DNA of the CDR3: TGTGCCAGCAGCTGTCCTATCAGGGGGTGGTCCTACGAGCAGTACTTC.

This clonotype was seen a few times. The V call is TRBV10-3, the J call TRBJ2-1; the match to TRBD1 covers 7 bases. The length of the CDR3 is 13 residues. Germline V gene sequence: CDR1 ENHRY, CDR2 SYGVKD. The trim removed 10 bases at V and 4 bases at J, leaving 7 bases unmatched. The CDR3 sequence is CATGTASYNEQFF. CDR3 nucleotides: TGTGCCACCGGGACAGCCTCATACAATGAGCAGTTCTTC.

The chain carries TRBV21-1 and TRBJ2-2; the D call of TRBD2 is as the table states it, not checked on the DNA. TRBV21-1 has pseudogene status. This CDR3 spans 16 amino acids. Here the CDR3 DNA reads TGTGCCAGCACCCTCAGGATTTATACGAACACCGGGGAGCTGTTTTTT. The encoded protein is CASTLRIYTNTGELFF.

The table lists this clonotype with a few counts. The genes are TRBV20-1 and TRBJ1-6; D unresolved. V dropped 0 bases and J dropped 7 bases, with 4 bases sitting between them. The germline V gene encodes CDR1 DFQATT and CDR2 SNEGSKA (reference sequence). This CDR3 has 12 amino acids. CDR3 nucleotide sequence: TGCAGTGCTAGAGACAGCAATTCACCCCTCCACTTT. Protein: CSARDSNSPLHF.

V gene TRBV3-1 combines with J gene TRBJ2-5, with 12 bases aligning to TRBD2. Germline V gives CDR1 LGHDT, CDR2 YNNKEL (reference sequence). V was pared by 0 bases and J by 4 bases, with 9 bases of the junction left unmatched. The CDR3 is 18 amino acids. In nucleotides, the CDR3 is TGTGCCAGCAGCCAAGACCTAGCGGGGGGGCCACGCGGAGAGACCCAGTACTTC. This sequence encodes CASSQDLAGGPRGETQYF.

This clonotype was observed a few times. V usage is TRBV4-3 and J usage is TRBJ2-1; 8 positions agree with TRBD2. This CDR3 has 17 amino acids. Unmatched junction bases numbered 6, after V lost 0 bases and J lost 2 bases. Germline values: CDR1 LGHNA, CDR2 YSLEER. The CDR3 nucleotides are TGCGCCAGCAGCCAAGATAGGGCGGGGGGCCCCTACAATGAGCAGTTCTTC. This translates into CASSQDRAGGPYNEQFF.